A single sample is the source of the 28 T cell receptor beta chains below, sequenced in a study of T cells after posttransplantation cyclophosphamide listed by TCRdb under 2016. Library generation was performed with the immunoSEQ multiplex PCR assay. This is the immuneACCESS table as TCRdb keeps it, with only in-frame sequences that have V and J called. A part of the clones is gone; compared with another copy, unresolved V genes explain less than half, and the rest is unexplained. This sample comprises some 10,000 clones, 86% of them detected only once. Roughly 27% of the sample is in the top ten clones. The sample's treatment or condition label, in plain terms: high-dose cyclophosphamide on days +3 and +4 as single-agent GVHD prophylaxis. Busulfan and fludarabine conditioning, a related or unrelated marrow graft, and cyclophosphamide on days +3 and +4 were given to PTCy patients. Material: CD4+ T cells sorted from PBMCs, obtained after allogeneic stem cell transplant with posttransplant cyclophosphamide. Receptor source: a young adult male patient who received an allogeneic stem cell transplant from a related donor, was CMV-positive, and had acute GVHD only. After a transplant, the donor of the graft may account for some T cells.

The rearrangement joins TRBV5-1 to TRBJ2-3, with a weak D call TRBD2 (6 bases). CDR1 is SGHRS and CDR2 is YFSETQ in the germline V gene. This CDR3 has 13 residues. The V end was cut by 4 bases, the J end by 4 bases, with 10 bases between. The CDR3 bases are TGCGCCAGCAGCGTCGGGGACTCAGATACGCAGTATTTT. Amino acids: CASSVGDSDTQYF.

This chain connects TRBV7-9 to TRBJ2-3; no definite D call. The CDR3 totals 15 residues. Germline CDR1 is SEHNR and CDR2 is FQNEAQ (reference sequence). Trimming left V 5 bases short and J 0 bases short, with 12 bases between. CDR3 sequence: CASSPTETSTDTQYF. CDR3 sequence (DNA): TGTGCCAGCAGCCCTACAGAAACTAGCACAGATACGCAGTATTTT.

This chain links TRBV6-1 with TRBJ2-3; 9 nucleotides agree with TRBD1. V dropped 7 bases and J dropped 3; count of bases not matched to a gene: 8. Looked up from germline, CDR1 is MNHNS and CDR2 is SASEGT. The CDR3 is 15 residues long. CDR3 coding DNA: TGTGCCAGCAAGGGACAGGGAATAGGGACAGATACGCAGTATTTT. Translation gives CASKGQGIGTDTQYF.

V and J are TRBV9 and TRBJ2-1; the match to TRBD2 covers 13 bases. This CDR3 has 19 amino acids. J lost 2 bases, V lost 0 bases, and 8 bases had no gene match. CDR1 SGDLS and CDR2 YYNGEE come from the germline V gene. Here the CDR3 reads CASSVGPGLAGVTYNEQFF. CDR3 nucleotide sequence: TGTGCCAGCAGCGTAGGCCCTGGACTAGCGGGGGTGACCTACAATGAGCAGTTCTTC.

This chain joins TRBV6-5 and TRBJ1-3; D perhaps matches TRBD1 (6 bases). CDR1 and CDR2 (germline): MNHEY, SVGAGI. V lost 4 bases and J lost 3, with 16 bases in between. The CDR3 spans 16 residues. In nucleotides, the CDR3 is TGTGCCAGCAGTTCCGACAGGCGGCGAGGTGGAAACACCATATATTTT. Its translation: CASSSDRRRGGNTIYF.

The chain carries TRBV7-2 and TRBJ2-7; no clear D. V was clipped by 1 base and J by 0 bases, with 10 bases between them. CDR1 and CDR2 from the germline V gene are SGHTA and FQGNSA. This CDR3 spans 15 amino acids. The CDR3, as DNA: TGTGCCAGCAGCTTAGGCGGAGTTTCCTCCTACGAGCAGTACTTC. Translating gives CASSLGGVSSYEQYF.

This rearrangement joins TRBV6-6 to TRBJ1-1, with TRBD1 matching over 7 bases. CDR1 and CDR2 from the germline V gene are MNHNY and SVGAGI (reference sequence). This CDR3 is built from 14 residues. Germline trimming cut 6 bases from V and 4 bases from J; bases unmatched to any gene: 8. CDR3: CASRTTGAGTEAFF. The CDR3 DNA sequence: TGTGCCAGCAGAACCACAGGGGCGGGCACTGAAGCTTTCTTT.

This sequence joins TRBV2 and TRBJ2-3; 12 bases map to TRBD2. V lost 4 bases and J lost 3; bases outside the gene matches: 2. The CDR3 has 15 residues. The germline CDR1 and CDR2 sequences are SNHLY and FYNNEI. The chain's CDR3 is CASSGLAGVTDTQYF. The CDR3 nucleotides read TGTGCCAGCAGTGGACTAGCGGGGGTGACAGATACGCAGTATTTT.

The chain joins TRBV27 to TRBJ2-3; D ambiguous. V lost 3 bases and J 2 bases, leaving 9 bases between the germline ends. The V gene's germline CDR1 is MNHEY and CDR2 SMNVEV (reference sequence). The CDR3 is 14 residues long. CDR3 amino acids: CASSFRGYTDTQYF. The CDR3 DNA is TGTGCCAGCAGTTTCCGAGGTTACACAGATACGCAGTATTTT.

The sample holds one count of this clone. This chain connects TRBV4-3 to TRBJ1-1; D not certain. This CDR3 has 13 amino acids. Trimming pared 0 bases from V and 5 bases from J, leaving 7 bases between. CDR1 and CDR2 (germline): LGHNA, YSLEER. DNA of the CDR3: TGCGCCAGCAGCCAAGATCTTCGTACTGAAGCTTTCTTT. Its protein is CASSQDLRTEAFF.

The rearrangement uses TRBV7-2 and TRBJ2-3; 8 bases map to TRBD1. Trimming at V came to 2 bases and at J to 6 bases, leaving 10 bases not matched to a gene. The CDR3 is 16 amino acids. Germline V gives CDR1 SGHTA, CDR2 FQGNSA. This chain's CDR3 is CASSLQGARFLDTQYF. The CDR3 DNA sequence: TGTGCCAGCAGCTTACAGGGGGCTCGCTTTTTGGATACGCAGTATTTT.

The chain combines TRBV5-4 with TRBJ2-1, with D possibly being TRBD1 (5 bases). Germline CDR1 SGHNT, CDR2 YYREEE (reference sequence). V was clipped by 2 bases and J by 0 bases, with 9 bases between them. This CDR3 spans 15 amino acids. The CDR3 DNA sequence: TGTGCCAGCAGCTTCAAGGGGCACTCCTACAATGAGCAGTTCTTC. It codes for CASSFKGHSYNEQFF.

CDR3: CASSQSRQIYTF. Written as DNA, the CDR3 is TGTGCCAGCAGCCAATCGCGGCAGATCTACACCTTC. The chain carries TRBV16 and TRBJ1-2; D gene uncertain. The CDR3 runs 12 residues. CDR1 and CDR2 from the germline V gene are KGHSY and FQNENV. The V gene lost 0 bases and the J gene lost 10 bases, with 9 bases spanning the gap.

This clone was seen a single time. The J gene is TRBJ2-1, the V gene TRBV5-1, with 9 bases aligning to TRBD1. Germline V CDR1 and CDR2: SGHRS, YFSETQ. With V trimmed by 4 bases and J by 9 bases, 8 bases remained unmatched. The CDR3 is made up of 14 amino acids. The DNA for the CDR3 is TGCGCCAGCAGCCCCGGGACAGGGTATAGTGAGCAGTTCTTC. This codes for CASSPGTGYSEQFF.

The V and J genes are TRBV27 and TRBJ1-6, with 7 bases fitting TRBD1. Losses at the gene ends were 5 bases for V and 9 bases for J; bases not matched to a gene: 4. The CDR3 length is 13 residues. Germline CDR1 reads MNHEY; CDR2 reads SMNVEV (reference sequence). CDR3 nucleotides: TGTGCCAGCAGTCCAGACAGGGTTTCACCCCTCCACTTT. Protein product: CASSPDRVSPLHF.

The chain is built from TRBV29-1 and TRBJ1-4; D is perhaps TRBD1 (5 bases). The CDR3 has 17 amino acids. The V and J ends lost 3 bases and 7 bases respectively, with 24 bases between them. Germline V gives CDR1 SQVTM, CDR2 ANQGSEA. The CDR3 coding sequence is TGCAGCGTTGATAGCGGGCAGGGAGGGCAATGGGGTGAAAAACTGTTTTTT. Protein: CSVDSGQGGQWGEKLFF.

This clone was seen more than once but under ten times. J is TRBJ1-5 and V is TRBV15; D ambiguous. CDR1 is LNHNV, CDR2 YYDKDF, per germline (reference sequence). The CDR3 sequence is 13 residues long. V lost 1 base and J lost 9, with 10 bases in between. Written as DNA, the CDR3 is TGTGCCACCAGCAGAGGTAAAGCCGGGCCCCAGCATTTT. Translation: CATSRGKAGPQHF.

About this clone: Other nucleotide sequences from this sample produce the same CDR3. V usage is TRBV19 and J usage is TRBJ2-1; 9 nucleotides align to TRBD2. Germline CDR1 is LNHDA and CDR2 is SQIVND (reference sequence). This CDR3 has 14 amino acids. Germline trimming cut 3 bases from V and 13 bases from J; bases unmatched to any gene: 10. The CDR3 region is CASSMRAGGLEQFF. CDR3 nucleotide sequence: TGTGCCAGTAGTATGAGGGCGGGGGGGTTGGAACAGTTCTTC.

The count of this clone is one. CDR3 region: CASSFGTGGRVTQYF. CDR3 nucleotide sequence: TGCGCCAGCAGCTTTGGGACAGGGGGCAGGGTGACGCAGTATTTT. The chain joins TRBV5-1 to TRBJ2-3, with 12 bases aligning to TRBD1. Trimming at V came to 2 bases and at J to 9 bases, leaving 7 bases not matched to a gene. The CDR3 runs 15 residues. The germline CDR1 and CDR2 sequences are SGHRS and YFSETQ.

For the CDR3, the DNA is TGTGCCAGCAGTTTATCGGGGGCTGGCACTGAAGCTTTCTTT. Its protein product is CASSLSGAGTEAFF. The rearrangement links TRBV27 to TRBJ1-1; a weak D match, TRBD1 (6 bases). The CDR3 runs to 14 residues. The V gene's germline CDR1 is MNHEY and CDR2 SMNVEV (reference sequence). Between the trimmed V and J ends, which lost 0 bases and 4 bases, there was a span of 9 bases.

This clone was counted a single time. The chain joins TRBV6-5 to TRBJ1-5; D perhaps matches TRBD1 (5 bases). CDR1 is MNHEY and CDR2 is SVGAGI in the germline V gene. Trimming took 0 bases from V and 6 from J, leaving 15 bases between them. The CDR3 contains 16 residues. The DNA for the CDR3 is TGTGCCAGCAGTTACTCTGGCGGGGGTCGGGGTCAGCCCCAGCATTTT. It yields the protein CASSYSGGGRGQPQHF.

This sequence joins TRBV7-2 and TRBJ2-7, with 7 bases identical to TRBD1. The CDR3 has 14 amino acids. CDR1 SGHTA and CDR2 FQGNSA come from the germline V gene. Trimming cost V 6 bases and J 2 bases; bases outside gene matches: 7. CDR3 residues: CASRGAGTAYEQYF. The CDR3 region has the DNA TGTGCCAGCAGGGGTGCCGGGACAGCCTACGAGCAGTACTTC.

This clone was observed a single time. This sequence joins TRBV28 and TRBJ1-6; TRBD1 matches at 9 bases. Germline loops: CDR1 MDHEN, CDR2 SYDVKM. Trimming at V came to 6 bases and at J to 9 bases, leaving 3 bases not matched to a gene. There are 13 residues in the CDR3. In DNA form, the CDR3 reads TGTGCCAGCAGGGGACAGGGCAGTTCACCCCTCCACTTT. It yields the protein CASRGQGSSPLHF.

V gene TRBV28 combines with J gene TRBJ2-3; 7 bases are shared with TRBD2. CDR1 is MDHEN, CDR2 SYDVKM, per germline. This CDR3 is 16 amino acids long. J gave up 2 bases and V 4 bases, and 9 bases lay outside the gene matches. The CDR3 is CASSSYGGGYTDTQYF. In DNA, the CDR3 is TGTGCCAGCAGTTCCTATGGGGGGGGGTACACAGATACGCAGTATTTT.

This chain joins TRBV11-2 and TRBJ2-7; a possible D gene is TRBD2 (6 bases). V lost 6 bases to trimming and J lost 0 bases, with 18 bases between them. This CDR3 is built from 16 residues. Per germline, CDR1 SGHAT and CDR2 FQNNGV. The CDR3 DNA reads as TGTGCCAGCAGTCCTTTTTGGGACGGGAGCTCCTACGAGCAGTACTTC. Residues: CASSPFWDGSSYEQYF.

This chain connects TRBV5-6 to TRBJ2-5; D is possibly TRBD1 (5 bases). Per germline, CDR1 SGHDT and CDR2 YYEEEE. The CDR3 has 13 residues. V lost 6 bases and J lost 2, with 11 bases in between. CDR3 nucleotide sequence: TGTGCCAGCACAACAGGAGTACAAGAGACCCAGTACTTC. This gives the protein CASTTGVQETQYF.

The chain has TRBV11-2 and TRBJ2-1; 9 bases match TRBD2. Germline CDR1 SGHAT, CDR2 FQNNGV. This CDR3 is built from 15 residues. The V and J ends lost 2 bases and 4 bases, in that order; junction bases with no gene match: 3. This chain's CDR3 is CASSLTLAGYNEQFF. The CDR3 DNA is TGTGCCAGCAGCTTAACGCTAGCGGGGTACAATGAGCAGTTCTTC. The whole variable domain, remainder taken from reference TRBV11-2 and TRBJ2-1, is EAGVAQSPRYKIIEKRQSVAFWCNPISGHATLYWYQQILGQGPKLLIQFQNNGVVDDSQLPKDRFSAERLKGVDSTLKIQPAKLEDSAVYLCASSLTLAGYNEQFFGPGTRLTVL.

V usage is TRBV10-3 and J usage is TRBJ2-7, with 11 bases lining up with TRBD2. Losses at the gene ends were 5 bases for V and 1 base for J; bases not matched to a gene: 7. Per germline, CDR1 ENHRY and CDR2 SYGVKD. The CDR3 is 16 residues long. CDR3 amino acids: CAISIKTSGTSYEQYF. In nucleotides, the CDR3 is TGTGCCATCAGTATAAAGACTAGCGGGACTTCCTACGAGCAGTACTTC.